The 26 T cell receptor beta chains reported below all come from one sample, sequenced in a study of cytomegalovirus exposure and HLA in healthy donors. TCRdb's table, derived via immunoSEQ multiplex PCR, lists solely in-frame clones and lacks some. The data contain some 260,000 clones, about 90% of them seen just once; the ten biggest clones take up approximately 3.1%. The material sequenced was PBMCs. The receptor source for this set is a woman aged 25 to 39 in good health and CMV-seronegative.

The CDR3 DNA reads as TGTGCCAGCAGCGCGGGGACAGGGCTGAACTATGGCTACACCTTC. Its protein product is CASSAGTGLNYGYTF. V is TRBV7-3 and J is TRBJ1-2; 9 bases match TRBD1. J was trimmed by 2 bases and V by 5 bases; bases with no gene match: 6. This CDR3 region has 15 residues. Germline assignment: CDR1 SGHTA and CDR2 FQGTGA.

J is TRBJ2-3 and V is TRBV25-1, with no clear D. Germline V gene lookup returns CDR1 MGHDK and CDR2 SYGVNS. Trimming stripped 11 bases from V and 1 base from J, with 25 bases between. The CDR3 runs 17 residues. The CDR3 loop reads CAGIRNILLSGTDTQYF. The CDR3 DNA is TGTGCCGGTATCCGGAATATCCTCCTCTCGGGCACAGATACGCAGTATTTT.

This chain uses TRBV4-3 with TRBJ2-3; 8 bases are shared with TRBD2. CDR1 and CDR2 from the germline V gene are LGHNA and YSLEER. The trim removed 0 bases at V and 3 bases at J, leaving 5 bases unmatched. The CDR3 is 16 amino acids. The CDR3 protein is CASSQEISGITDTQYF. Here the CDR3 DNA reads TGCGCCAGCAGCCAAGAGATTAGCGGGATTACAGATACGCAGTATTTT.

The V call is TRBV7-3, the J call TRBJ2-1; D may be TRBD2 (6 bases). CDR1 SGHTA and CDR2 FQGTGA come from the germline V gene. V shed 2 bases and J shed 0 bases, with 11 bases lying between them. The CDR3 contains 16 residues. The chain's CDR3 is CASSLPSESSYNEQFF. The DNA for the CDR3 is TGTGCCAGCAGCTTACCTAGCGAGAGCTCCTACAATGAGCAGTTCTTC.

This clone was seen a few times. The rearrangement uses TRBV28 and TRBJ2-2; possible D gene TRBD2, 6 bases. The germline V gene encodes CDR1 MDHEN and CDR2 SYDVKM. V dropped 4 bases and J dropped 3 bases, with 12 bases sitting between them. The CDR3 totals 15 residues. The chain's CDR3 is CASSSGDRDTGELFF. CDR3 nucleotide sequence: TGTGCCAGCAGTTCGGGAGATAGAGACACCGGGGAGCTGTTTTTT.

V and J are TRBV29-1 and TRBJ2-1; D is perhaps TRBD2 (6 bases). CDR1 is SQVTM, CDR2 ANQGSEA, per germline. V dropped 4 bases and J dropped 2 bases, with 9 bases sitting between them. The length of the CDR3 is 13 residues. CDR3 sequence (DNA): TGCAGCGTTGCGGGGAGGCCCTACAATGAGCAGTTCTTC. Residues: CSVAGRPYNEQFF.

The chain is built from TRBV4-2 and TRBJ2-1, with a tentative D call TRBD1 (6 bases). Trimming took off 3 bases at V and 6 bases at J, with 12 bases between the two ends. Germline V lookup: CDR1 LGHNA, CDR2 YNFKEQ. CDR3 length: 14 amino acids. This CDR3 reads CASSQRVRGNEQFF. Here the CDR3 DNA reads TGTGCCAGCAGCCAGAGGGTCAGGGGCAATGAGCAGTTCTTC.

The chain uses TRBV19 and TRBJ2-1; 7 bases are shared with TRBD2. Germline-derived CDR1 and CDR2 are LNHDA and SQIVND (reference sequence). This CDR3 has 15 residues. V trimming: 7 bases; J trimming: 2 bases; junction bases outside the gene matches: 8. The CDR3 is CASTPSGSTYNEQFF. DNA for the CDR3: TGTGCCAGTACCCCTAGCGGAAGCACCTACAATGAGCAGTTCTTC. Full variable domain (rest looked up from reference TRBV19 and TRBJ2-1): DGGITQSPKYLFRKEGQNVTLSCEQNLNHDAMYWYRQDPGQGLRLIYYSQIVNDFQKGDIAEGYSVSREKKESFPLTVTSAQKNPTAFYLCASTPSGSTYNEQFFGPGTRLTVL.

As for this clone: A far larger clone differs by one base, so this is likely a read error. The genes are TRBV25-1 and TRBJ2-5, with TRBD2 matching over 12 bases. Losses at the gene ends were 2 bases for V and 3 bases for J; bases not matched to a gene: 1. This CDR3 is built from 15 residues. Germline lookup yields CDR1 MGHDK and CDR2 SYGVNS. The CDR3 spells CASSELAGGEETQYF. As DNA, the CDR3 is TGTGCCAGCAGTGAACTAGCGGGAGGGGAAGAGACCCAGTACTTC.

J is TRBJ2-1 and V is TRBV27, with D possibly being TRBD1 (6 bases). The germline V gene has CDR1 MNHEY and CDR2 SMNVEV (reference sequence). Trimming took 3 bases from V and 8 from J, leaving 14 bases between them. This CDR3 is built from 14 residues. CDR3 region: CASSLGSGADEQFF. CDR3 bases: TGTGCCAGCAGTTTGGGGTCAGGGGCGGATGAGCAGTTCTTC.

This clone was counted a few times. V gene TRBV7-2 combines with J gene TRBJ1-2, with D maybe TRBD1 (6 bases). Deletions cut 5 bases from V and 4 bases from J, with 11 bases between. The CDR3 consists of 13 residues. Looked up from germline, CDR1 is SGHTA and CDR2 is FQGNSA. The CDR3 here is CASSLGQSYGYTF. The CDR3, as DNA: TGTGCCAGCAGCCTTGGACAGAGCTATGGCTACACCTTC. The complete variable domain, with remaining parts taken from reference TRBV7-2 and TRBJ1-2, reads GAGVSQSPSNKVTEKGKDVELRCDPISGHTALYWYRQSLGQGLEFLIYFQGNSAPDKSGLPSDRFSAERTGGSVSTLTIQRTQQEDSAVYLCASSLGQSYGYTFGSGTRLTVV.

This clone showed up just a few times. The rearrangement links TRBV11-2 to TRBJ2-5; 8 nucleotides line up with TRBD1. Germline loops: CDR1 SGHAT, CDR2 FQNNGV. The CDR3 is 15 residues long. V shed 7 bases, J shed 4 bases, and the junction held 11 bases outside the gene matches. CDR3 sequence reads: CASNALGRGRETQYF. CDR3 coding DNA: TGTGCCAGCAACGCCCTGGGCAGGGGGCGAGAGACCCAGTACTTC.

V usage is TRBV28 and J usage is TRBJ1-5; D possibly corresponds to TRBD1 (6 bases). With 3 bases removed from V and 0 bases from J, the gap between germline ends came to 15 bases. This CDR3 contains 17 residues. Germline V gene lookup returns CDR1 MDHEN and CDR2 SYDVKM. The CDR3 bases are TGTGCCAGCAGTTTTTGGTCAGGGGAAATTAGCAATCAGCCCCAGCATTTT. It translates to CASSFWSGEISNQPQHF.

In its sample, this clone was seen once. The gene calls are TRBV2 and TRBJ1-5; perhaps TRBD1 as D (6 bases). The V and J ends lost 10 bases and 4 bases respectively, with 11 bases between them. Germline CDR1 and CDR2: SNHLY and FYNNEI. CDR3 length: 12 residues. Here the CDR3 reads CATKGTNQPQHF. The CDR3 DNA is TGTGCCACCAAAGGGACAAATCAGCCCCAGCATTTT.

DNA of the CDR3: TGTGCCAGCAGCGTAGCCCGTACTAGCGGGGCGAGGAATGAGCAGTTCTTC. This gives the protein CASSVARTSGARNEQFF. The chain couples TRBV9 to TRBJ2-1; 10 positions match TRBD2. V lost 0 bases, J lost 7 bases, and 10 bases stayed unmatched. CDR3 length: 17 residues. Looked up from germline, CDR1 is SGDLS and CDR2 is YYNGEE. Full variable domain (remainder filled in from reference TRBV9 and TRBJ2-1): DSGVTQTPKHLITATGQRVTLRCSPRSGDLSVYWYQQSLDQGLQFLIQYYNGEERAKGNILERFSAQQFPDLHSELNLSSLELGDSALYFCASSVARTSGARNEQFFGPGTRLTVL.

The V gene is TRBV2, the J gene TRBJ1-1; 8 nucleotides agree with TRBD1. Germline CDR1 reads SNHLY; CDR2 reads FYNNEI. This CDR3 comprises 15 residues. V was pared by 6 bases and J by 4 bases, with 10 bases of the junction left unmatched. Written as DNA, the CDR3 is TGTGCCAGCAGCGACCCCGGGACAGGCTCCACTGAAGCTTTCTTT. Protein sequence: CASSDPGTGSTEAFF.

This chain uses TRBV7-2 with TRBJ2-7, with TRBD1 matching 7 bases. Germline values: CDR1 SGHTA, CDR2 FQGNSA. Germline trimming cut 3 bases from V and 4 bases from J; bases unmatched to any gene: 9. The CDR3 has 15 amino acids. Here the CDR3 reads CASSFRDSSPYEQYF. CDR3 coding DNA: TGTGCCAGCAGCTTCCGGGACAGTTCCCCTTACGAGCAGTACTTC.

This clone appeared once. The chain links TRBV4-1 to TRBJ2-1, with 7 bases identical to TRBD2. The CDR3 is 19 residues long. Looked up from germline, CDR1 is MGHRA and CDR2 is YSYEKL. V trimming: 2 bases; J trimming: 2 bases; junction bases outside the gene matches: 15. The CDR3 region is CASSQRDGLVVLTYNEQFF. The CDR3, as DNA: TGCGCCAGCAGCCAACGCGATGGACTAGTTGTACTTACCTACAATGAGCAGTTCTTC.

CDR3 loop: CASSHDRGNQPQHF. The CDR3 DNA reads as TGTGCCAGCTCCCATGACAGGGGCAATCAGCCCCAGCATTTT. The chain combines TRBV18 with TRBJ1-5, with 7 bases identical to TRBD1. V was clipped by 6 bases and J by 2 bases; unmatched bases: 4. CDR3 size: 14 residues. Germline V lookup: CDR1 KGHSH, CDR2 LQKENI.

The chain uses TRBV30 and TRBJ2-3; D possibly corresponds to TRBD1 (5 bases). CDR1 is GTSNPN and CDR2 is SVGIG in the germline V gene (reference sequence). This CDR3 comprises 14 residues. V was trimmed by 4 bases and J by 6 bases, leaving 17 bases between them. The DNA of the CDR3 is TGTGCCTGGACCCCCTCAACCAGGGCGGATACGCAGTATTTT. It encodes CAWTPSTRADTQYF.

This chain joins TRBV7-9 and TRBJ2-3; 8 bases align to TRBD1. V lost 5 bases, J lost 3 bases, and 10 bases stayed unmatched. The CDR3 spans 16 residues. CDR1 is SEHNR and CDR2 is FQNEAQ in the germline V gene (reference sequence). This CDR3 reads CASSASDREWTDTQYF. CDR3 coding DNA: TGTGCCAGCAGCGCCTCGGACAGGGAATGGACAGATACGCAGTATTTT. The complete variable domain, with remaining parts taken from reference TRBV7-9 and TRBJ2-3, reads DTGVSQNPRHKITKRGQNVTFRCDPISEHNRLYWYRQTLGQGPEFLTYFQNEAQLEKSRLLSDRFSAERPKGSFSTLEIQRTEQGDSAMYLCASSASDREWTDTQYFGPGTRLTVL.

The chain is built from TRBV10-2 and TRBJ2-3; 11 bases line up with TRBD2. With V trimmed by 6 bases and J by 5 bases, 10 bases remained unmatched. CDR1 and CDR2 from the germline V gene are WSHSY and SAAADI. The CDR3 consists of 16 residues. In DNA, the CDR3 is TGCGCCAGCAGCCGAATAGCGGGAGGGCAAGAAGATACGCAGTATTTT. This encodes CASSRIAGGQEDTQYF.

V gene TRBV4-1 combines with J gene TRBJ1-1; D uncertain. Germline lookup yields CDR1 MGHRA and CDR2 YSYEKL. The CDR3 is 15 amino acids. The V and J ends lost 3 bases and 6 bases respectively, with 17 bases between them. The CDR3 DNA sequence: TGCGCCAGCAGCCAGTTTATTAAGGCGCCCGCTGAAGCTTTCTTT. Translated: CASSQFIKAPAEAFF.

The rearrangement links TRBV11-1 to TRBJ2-1; no definite D call. Trimming left V 4 bases short and J 11 bases short, with 12 bases between. The CDR3 totals 12 residues. In germline, CDR1 is SGHAT, CDR2 FQDESV (reference sequence). The CDR3 DNA reads as TGTGCCAGCAGCTCCGACCCTACAAAGCAGTTCTTC. Translated: CASSSDPTKQFF.

This clone was counted many times. The rearrangement uses TRBV6-1 and TRBJ2-6; possible D gene TRBD1, 5 bases. V lost 2 bases and J 0 bases, leaving 5 bases between the germline ends. Per the germline V gene, CDR1 is MNHNS and CDR2 is SASEGT. The CDR3 is 15 residues long. CDR3 bases: TGTGCCAGCAGTGAACAGGGCTCTGGGGCCAACGTCCTGACTTTC. Translated, it gives CASSEQGSGANVLTF.

About this clone: This specimen includes other DNA sequences encoding the same CDR3. CDR3 amino acids: CASSLGQGDGYTF. CDR3 DNA sequence: TGCGCCAGCAGCTTAGGCCAGGGAGATGGCTACACCTTC. This sequence joins TRBV5-1 and TRBJ1-2, with a possible D match to TRBD1 (5 bases). This CDR3 comprises 13 residues. Trimming took 2 bases from V and 6 from J, leaving 11 bases between them. CDR1 and CDR2 (germline): SGHRS, YFSETQ.